These 2 T cell receptor beta chains share one sample of origin, sequenced in a study of T cells in women clearing cervical HPV infection. Produced via immunoSEQ multiplex PCR; TCRdb's table is partial and in-frame only. The sample has roughly 15,000 clones, and its top ten clones hold more than 20%. The sample consisted of blood buffy coat. All receptors derive from a woman between 18 and 70 years old with a cervical HPV16 infection that either progressed to CIN3+ or cleared (not recorded which).

About this clone itself: Read coverage stops 3 residues before the CDR3 terminus; the germline J gene supplies the remainder. The V call is TRBV9, the J call TRBJ2-2; a possible D gene is TRBD1 (5 bases). Germline CDR1 SGDLS, CDR2 YYNGEE. The CDR3 has 15 residues. The V and J ends lost 3 bases and 3 bases respectively, with 12 bases between them. CDR3 DNA (partial): TGTGCCAGCAGCGGAGAGGACACTCACACCGGGGAG. Its translation: CASSGEDTHTGE. Given in full, the CDR3 is CASSGEDTHTGELFF.

About this clone: The CDR3 end is not reached by the read, which stops 3 residues before it; the germline J gene fills it in. This chain connects TRBV18 to TRBJ2-2, with D tentatively TRBD2 (6 bases). The CDR3 covers 16 residues. From germline, CDR1 is KGHSH and CDR2 LQKENI. CDR3 DNA (partial): TGTGCCAGCTCCGAATTGGTTCGGGGGTGGGCTTCACCG. Protein: CASSELVRGWASP. The full-length CDR3 reads as CASSELVRGWASPLFF.